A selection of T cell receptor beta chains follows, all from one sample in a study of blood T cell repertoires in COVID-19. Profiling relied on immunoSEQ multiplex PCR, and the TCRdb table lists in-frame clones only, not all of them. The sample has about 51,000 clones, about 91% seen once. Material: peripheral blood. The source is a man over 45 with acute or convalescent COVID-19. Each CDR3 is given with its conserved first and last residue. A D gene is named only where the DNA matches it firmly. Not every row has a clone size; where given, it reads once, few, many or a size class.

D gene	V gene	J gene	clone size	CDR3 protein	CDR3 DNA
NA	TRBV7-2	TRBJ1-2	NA	CASSFGTNLNYGYTF	TGTGCCAGCAGCTTCGGGACAAATCTTAACTATGGCTACACCTTC
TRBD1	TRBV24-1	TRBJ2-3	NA	CATSDTGTGRGTQYF	TGTGCCACCAGTGATACAGGGACAGGGAGGGGTACGCAGTATTTT
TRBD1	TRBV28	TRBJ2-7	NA	CASSMGQGGYEQYF	TGTGCCAGCAGTATGGGACAGGGGGGCTACGAGCAGTACTTC
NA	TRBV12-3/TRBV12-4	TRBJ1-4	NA	CASSLYGRELFF	TGTGCCAGCAGTTTATACGGGCGGGAACTGTTTTTT
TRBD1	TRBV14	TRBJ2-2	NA	CASSLTGGTGELFF	TGTGCCAGCAGCCTGACAGGGGGCACCGGGGAGCTGTTTTTT
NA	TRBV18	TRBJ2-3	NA	CASSPPGSSDTQYF	TGTGCCAGCTCACCACCAGGGAGCTCAGATACGCAGTATTTT
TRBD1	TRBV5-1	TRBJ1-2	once	CASSQGQGPIYGYTF	TGCGCCAGCAGCCAGGGACAGGGACCAATCTATGGCTACACCTTC
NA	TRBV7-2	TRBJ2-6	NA	CASSLSSSGANVLTF	TGTGCCAGCAGCTTAAGCTCGTCTGGGGCCAACGTCCTGACTTTC
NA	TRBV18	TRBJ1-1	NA	CASSPGQQQNTEAFF	TGTGCCAGCTCCCCAGGACAGCAACAGAACACTGAAGCTTTCTTT
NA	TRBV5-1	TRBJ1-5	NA	CASSLTGNSNQPQHF	TGCGCCAGCAGCTTGACAGGGAATAGCAATCAGCCCCAGCATTTT
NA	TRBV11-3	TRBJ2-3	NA	CASSLGQSYTQYF	TGTGCCAGCAGCTTAGGGCAGTCCTATACGCAGTATTTT
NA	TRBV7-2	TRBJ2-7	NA	CASSLGGPDEQYF	TGTGCCAGCAGCTTAGGGGGGCCCGACGAGCAGTACTTC
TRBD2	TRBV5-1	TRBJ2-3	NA	CASSLVAGGTDTQYF	TGCGCCAGCAGCTTGGTGGCGGGGGGGACAGATACGCAGTATTTT
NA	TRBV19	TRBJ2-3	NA	CASSEGNTDTQYF	TGTGCCAGTAGTGAGGGTAACACAGATACGCAGTATTTT
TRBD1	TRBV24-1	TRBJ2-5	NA	CATSETGVFETQYF	TGTGCCACCAGTGAAACAGGGGTATTCGAGACCCAGTACTTC
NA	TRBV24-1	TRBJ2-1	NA	CATSEAPGRVSVDEQFF	TGTGCCACCAGTGAGGCCCCCGGCAGGGTGTCCGTCGATGAGCAGTTCTTC
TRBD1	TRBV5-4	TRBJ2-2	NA	CASKWGQGATGELFF	TGTGCCAGCAAATGGGGACAGGGGGCAACCGGGGAGCTGTTTTTT
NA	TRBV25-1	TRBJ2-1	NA	CASRSKGPRGYNEQFF	TGTGCCAGCAGGTCAAAAGGACCTCGGGGCTACAATGAGCAGTTCTTC
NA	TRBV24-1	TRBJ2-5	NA	CATSVSDSQETQYF	TGTGCCACCAGTGTATCGGACTCCCAAGAGACCCAGTACTTC
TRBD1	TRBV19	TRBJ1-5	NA	CASSIGQGRGRTQPQHF	TGTGCCAGTAGTATAGGGCAAGGCAGGGGGAGAACTCAGCCCCAGCATTTT
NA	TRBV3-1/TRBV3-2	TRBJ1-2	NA	CASSQVTGSGGYTF	TGTGCCAGCAGCCAAGTTACTGGGTCGGGTGGCTACACCTTC
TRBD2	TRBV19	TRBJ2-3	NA	CASSIESAGGPDTQYF	TGTGCCAGTAGTATAGAGAGCGCGGGAGGGCCGGATACGCAGTATTTT
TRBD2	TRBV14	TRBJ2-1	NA	CASSHRLAPNNEQFF	TGTGCCAGCAGCCACCGACTAGCACCAAACAATGAGCAGTTCTTC
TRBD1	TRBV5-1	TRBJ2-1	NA	CASSLETGGEQFF	TGCGCCAGCAGCTTGGAGACAGGGGGTGAGCAGTTCTTC
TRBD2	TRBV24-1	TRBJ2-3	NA	CATSDPAGRTDTQYF	TGTGCCACCAGTGACCCAGCGGGGAGGACAGATACGCAGTATTTT
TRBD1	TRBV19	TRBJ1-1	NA	CASSPLLRDRGLVTEAFF	TGTGCCAGTAGCCCACTGCTCCGGGACAGGGGTCTGGTCACTGAAGCTTTCTTT
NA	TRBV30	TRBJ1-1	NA	CAWSEGMNTEAFF	TGTGCCTGGAGTGAGGGGATGAACACTGAAGCTTTCTTT
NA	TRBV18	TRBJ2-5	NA	CASSPPVFRRETQYF	TGTGCCAGCTCACCACCGGTGTTCCGTAGAGAGACCCAGTACTTC
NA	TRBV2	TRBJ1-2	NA	CASNQGTYGYTF	TGTGCCAGCAACCAGGGAACCTATGGCTACACCTTC
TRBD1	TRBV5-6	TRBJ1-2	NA	CASSWDRGNGYTF	TGTGCCAGCAGCTGGGACAGGGGTAATGGCTACACCTTC
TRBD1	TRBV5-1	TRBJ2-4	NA	CASSTGTGVIAKNIQYF	TGCGCCAGCAGCACCGGGACAGGGGTTATAGCCAAAAACATTCAGTACTTC
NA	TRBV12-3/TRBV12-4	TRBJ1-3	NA	CASSPSAGNTIYF	TGTGCCAGCAGCCCCTCGGCTGGAAACACCATATATTTT
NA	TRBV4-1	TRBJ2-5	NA	CASSTHGTIYQETQYF	TGCGCCAGCAGCACCCACGGGACAATTTACCAAGAGACCCAGTACTTC
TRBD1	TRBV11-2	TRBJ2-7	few	CASSSEPSGTGSGEQYF	TGTGCCAGCAGCTCAGAGCCTTCCGGGACAGGCTCGGGCGAGCAGTACTTC
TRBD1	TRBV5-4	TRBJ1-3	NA	CASSTQTGLSGNTIYF	TGTGCCAGCAGCACACAGACAGGGCTAAGCGGAAACACCATATATTTT
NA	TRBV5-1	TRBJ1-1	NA	CASSLGGENTEAFF	TGCGCCAGCAGCTTGGGCGGGGAGAACACTGAAGCTTTCTTT
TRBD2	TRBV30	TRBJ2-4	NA	CAWSPLSGGAKNIQYF	TGTGCCTGGAGCCCCCTTAGCGGGGGTGCCAAAAACATTCAGTACTTC
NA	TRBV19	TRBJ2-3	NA	CATADRSSTDTQYF	TGTGCCACCGCCGACAGGTCCAGCACAGATACGCAGTATTTT
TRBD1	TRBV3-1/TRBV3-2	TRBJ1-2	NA	CASSPHPGQGLNYGYTF	TGTGCCAGCAGTCCTCACCCGGGACAGGGTCTCAACTATGGCTACACCTTC
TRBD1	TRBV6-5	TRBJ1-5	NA	CASSTGVQPQHF	TGTGCCAGCAGTACAGGGGTTCAGCCCCAGCATTTT
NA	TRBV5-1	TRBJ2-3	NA	CASSLLADTQYF	TGCGCCAGCAGCTTGCTAGCGGATACGCAGTATTTT
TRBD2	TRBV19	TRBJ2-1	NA	CASRRTSGGGEQFF	TGTGCCAGTAGGAGGACTAGCGGGGGAGGTGAGCAGTTCTTC
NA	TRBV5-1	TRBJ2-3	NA	CASSLHYGDTQYF	TGCGCCAGCAGCTTGCATTACGGAGATACGCAGTATTTT
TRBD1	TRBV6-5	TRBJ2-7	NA	CASINTGQGAEQYF	TGTGCCAGCATTAACACGGGACAGGGCGCCGAGCAGTACTTC
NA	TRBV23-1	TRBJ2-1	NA	CASGQNEQFF	TGCGCCAGTGGACAGAATGAGCAGTTCTTC
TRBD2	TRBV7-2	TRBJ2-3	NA	CASSPLLLLAGGPPSTQYF	TGTGCCAGCAGCCCGCTCCTACTACTAGCGGGGGGCCCCCCCAGTACGCAGTATTTT
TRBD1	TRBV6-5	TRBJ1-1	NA	CASSSGQGAKNTEAFF	TGTGCCAGCAGTTCAGGACAGGGGGCAAAGAACACTGAAGCTTTCTTT
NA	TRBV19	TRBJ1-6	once	CASSIDPQGSSPLHF	TGTGCCAGTAGTATAGATCCGCAGGGAAGCTCACCCCTCCACTTT